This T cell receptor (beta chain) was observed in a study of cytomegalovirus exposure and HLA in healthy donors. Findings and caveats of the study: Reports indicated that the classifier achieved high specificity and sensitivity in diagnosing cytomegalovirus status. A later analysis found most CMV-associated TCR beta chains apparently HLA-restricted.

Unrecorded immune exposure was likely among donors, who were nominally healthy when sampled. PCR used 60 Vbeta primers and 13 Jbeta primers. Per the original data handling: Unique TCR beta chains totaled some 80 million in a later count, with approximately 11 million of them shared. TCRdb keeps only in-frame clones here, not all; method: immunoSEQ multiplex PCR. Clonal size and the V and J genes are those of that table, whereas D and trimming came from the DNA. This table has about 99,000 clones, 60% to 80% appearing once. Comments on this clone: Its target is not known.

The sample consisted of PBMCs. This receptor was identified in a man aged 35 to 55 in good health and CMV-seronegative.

As DNA, the CDR3 is TGTGCCAGCAGTTTCCGGGTATCGACGGGGGATACGCAGTATTTT. This encodes CASSFRVSTGDTQYF. The V and J genes are TRBV27 and TRBJ2-3; TRBD2 is a possible D gene (5 bases). Trimming removed 3 bases from V and 6 bases from J, with 16 bases in between. The CDR3 is 15 residues long. Germline V gene lookup returns CDR1 MNHEY and CDR2 SMNVEV (reference sequence).